The 4 T cell receptor beta chains listed next were all sequenced from one sample in a study of cytomegalovirus exposure and HLA in healthy donors. PCR was performed using 60 Vbeta and 13 Jbeta primers. The assay was immunoSEQ multiplex PCR, and TCRdb's table has in-frame clones only and misses some. The sample carries some 120,000 clones, around 80% recorded once. The specimen sequenced was PBMCs. Source of these receptors: a man under 40 in good health and CMV-seronegative.

The chain uses TRBV5-1 and TRBJ2-5, with TRBD2 identical over 11 bases. V trimming: 6 bases; J trimming: 5 bases; junction bases outside the gene matches: 3. The CDR3 spans 13 residues. Germline V gene data show CDR1 as SGHRS and CDR2 as YFSETQ. For the CDR3, the DNA is TGCGCCAGCACTCGACTAGCGGGGGAGACCCAGTACTTC. Translating gives CASTRLAGETQYF.

The chain has TRBV6-1 and TRBJ1-5; D is ambiguous. CDR1 and CDR2 (germline): MNHNS, SASEGT. The CDR3 consists of 13 residues. V was cut by 2 bases and J by 7 bases, with 9 bases left in between. The CDR3 DNA is TGTGCCAGCAGTGAAAGTAGCCAGCAGCCCCAGCATTTT. Translated: CASSESSQQPQHF.

CDR3 amino acids: CATRGAGQTYEQYF. The CDR3, as DNA: TGTGCCACCAGGGGGGCGGGACAGACCTACGAGCAGTACTTC. The chain has TRBV15 and TRBJ2-7, with a tentative D call TRBD1 (7 bases). The germline gives CDR1 LNHNV, CDR2 YYDKDF (reference sequence). The CDR3 totals 14 residues. V dropped 6 bases and J dropped 2 bases, with 14 bases sitting between them.

The chain has TRBV5-4 and TRBJ2-5, with D possibly matching TRBD2 (5 bases). There are 14 residues in the CDR3. The V end was cut by 5 bases, the J end by 1 base, with 12 bases between. Germline V lookup: CDR1 SGHNT, CDR2 YYREEE (reference sequence). The CDR3 coding sequence is TGTGCCAGCAGTCACGGGGTAGTCCAAGAGACCCAGTACTTC. Encoded protein: CASSHGVVQETQYF.